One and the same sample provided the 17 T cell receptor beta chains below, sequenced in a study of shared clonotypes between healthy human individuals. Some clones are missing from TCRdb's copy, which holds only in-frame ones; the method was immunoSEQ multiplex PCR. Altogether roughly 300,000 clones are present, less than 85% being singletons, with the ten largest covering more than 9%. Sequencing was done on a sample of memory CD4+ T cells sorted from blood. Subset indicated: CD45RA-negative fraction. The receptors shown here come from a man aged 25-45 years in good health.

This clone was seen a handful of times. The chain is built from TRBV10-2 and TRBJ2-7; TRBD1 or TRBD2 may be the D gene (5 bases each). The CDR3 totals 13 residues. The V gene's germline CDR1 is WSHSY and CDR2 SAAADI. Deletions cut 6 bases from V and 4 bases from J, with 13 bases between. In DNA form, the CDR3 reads TGCGCCAGCAGGGATGTGGGGGTGTACGAGCAGTACTTC. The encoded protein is CASRDVGVYEQYF.

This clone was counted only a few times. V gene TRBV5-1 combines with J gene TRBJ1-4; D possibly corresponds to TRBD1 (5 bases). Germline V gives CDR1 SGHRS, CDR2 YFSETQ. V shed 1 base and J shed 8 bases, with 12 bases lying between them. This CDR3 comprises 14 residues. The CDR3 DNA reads TGCGCCAGCAGCTTGATACAGGCAGGAGAAAAACTGTTTTTT. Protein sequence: CASSLIQAGEKLFF. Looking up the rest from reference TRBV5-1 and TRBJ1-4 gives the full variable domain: KAGVTQTPRYLIKTRGQQVTLSCSPISGHRSVSWYQQTPGQGLQFLFEYFSETQRNKGNFPGRFSGRQFSNSRSEMNVSTLELGDSALYLCASSLIQAGEKLFFGSGTQLSVL.

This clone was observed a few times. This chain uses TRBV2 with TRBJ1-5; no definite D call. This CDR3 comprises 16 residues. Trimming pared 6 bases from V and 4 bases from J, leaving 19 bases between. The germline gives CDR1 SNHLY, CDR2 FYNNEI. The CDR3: CASSSQRLAGNQPQHF. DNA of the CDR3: TGTGCCAGCAGCTCCCAGAGGCTCGCTGGAAATCAGCCCCAGCATTTT.

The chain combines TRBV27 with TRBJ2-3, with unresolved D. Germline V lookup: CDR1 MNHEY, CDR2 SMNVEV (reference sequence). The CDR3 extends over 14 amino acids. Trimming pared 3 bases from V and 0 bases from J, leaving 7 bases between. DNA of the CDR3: TGTGCCAGCAGTTTCGGCGGAAGCACAGATACGCAGTATTTT. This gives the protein CASSFGGSTDTQYF.

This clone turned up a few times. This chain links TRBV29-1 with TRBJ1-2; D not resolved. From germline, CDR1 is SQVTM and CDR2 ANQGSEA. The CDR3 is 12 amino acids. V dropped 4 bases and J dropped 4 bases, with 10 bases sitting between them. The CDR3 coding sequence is TGCAGCGTTGGAGGTGGGGTCTATGGCTACACCTTC. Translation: CSVGGGVYGYTF.

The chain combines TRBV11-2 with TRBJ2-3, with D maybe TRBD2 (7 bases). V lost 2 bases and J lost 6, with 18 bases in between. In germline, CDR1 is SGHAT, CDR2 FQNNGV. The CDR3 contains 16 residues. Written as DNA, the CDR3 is TGTGCCAGCAGCTTATCCCGGGGGGCAAGGAGCGATACGCAGTATTTT. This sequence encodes CASSLSRGARSDTQYF.

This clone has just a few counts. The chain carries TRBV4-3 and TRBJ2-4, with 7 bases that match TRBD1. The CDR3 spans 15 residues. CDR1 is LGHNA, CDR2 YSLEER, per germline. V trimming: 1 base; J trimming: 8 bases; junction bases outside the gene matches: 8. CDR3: CASSQVKGARYIQYF. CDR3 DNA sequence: TGCGCCAGCAGCCAAGTCAAGGGGGCGCGGTACATTCAGTACTTC.

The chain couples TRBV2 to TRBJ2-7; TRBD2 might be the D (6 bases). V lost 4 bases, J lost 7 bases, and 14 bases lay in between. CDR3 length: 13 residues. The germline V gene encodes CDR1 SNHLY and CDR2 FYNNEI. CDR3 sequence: CASSGGAGGEQYF. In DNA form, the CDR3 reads TGTGCCAGCAGTGGGGGCGCCGGGGGTGAGCAGTACTTC.

The CDR3 is CASSSGGSYEQYF. DNA of the CDR3: TGTGCCAGCAGCTCCGGGGGCTCCTACGAGCAGTACTTC. The rearrangement joins TRBV28 to TRBJ2-7; possible D gene TRBD2, 6 bases. V dropped 6 bases and J dropped 0 bases, with 9 bases sitting between them. This CDR3 has 13 amino acids. Germline CDR1 MDHEN, CDR2 SYDVKM.

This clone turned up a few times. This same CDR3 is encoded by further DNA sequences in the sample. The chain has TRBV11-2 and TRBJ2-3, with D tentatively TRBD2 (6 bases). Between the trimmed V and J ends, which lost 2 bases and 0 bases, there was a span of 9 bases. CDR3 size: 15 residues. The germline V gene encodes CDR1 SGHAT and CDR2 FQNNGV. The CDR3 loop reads CASSLRGTSTDTQYF. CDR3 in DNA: TGTGCCAGCAGCTTACGCGGGACTAGCACAGATACGCAGTATTTT.

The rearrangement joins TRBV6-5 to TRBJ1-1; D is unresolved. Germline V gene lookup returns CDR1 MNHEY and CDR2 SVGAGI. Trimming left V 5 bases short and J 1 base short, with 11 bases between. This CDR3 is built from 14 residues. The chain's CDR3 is CASSSRMRNTEAFF. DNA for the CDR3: TGTGCCAGCAGTAGCCGGATGAGGAACACTGAAGCTTTCTTT.

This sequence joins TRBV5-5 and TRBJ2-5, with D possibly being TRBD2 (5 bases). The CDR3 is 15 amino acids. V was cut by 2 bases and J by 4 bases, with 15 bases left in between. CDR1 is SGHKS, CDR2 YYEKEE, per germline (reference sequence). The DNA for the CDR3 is TGTGCCAGCAGCTTTTCATCGGGAATAGGAGAGACCCAGTACTTC. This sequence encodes CASSFSSGIGETQYF.

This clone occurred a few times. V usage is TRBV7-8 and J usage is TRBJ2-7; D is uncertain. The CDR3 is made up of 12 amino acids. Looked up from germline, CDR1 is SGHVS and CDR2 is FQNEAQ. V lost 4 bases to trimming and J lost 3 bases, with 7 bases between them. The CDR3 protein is CASSSERYEQYF. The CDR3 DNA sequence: TGTGCCAGCAGCTCTGAGCGCTACGAGCAGTACTTC. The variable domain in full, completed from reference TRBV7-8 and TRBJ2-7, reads GAGVSQSPRYKVAKRGQDVALRCDPISGHVSLFWYQQALGQGPEFLTYFQNEAQLDKSGLPSDRFFAERPEGSVSTLKIQRTQQEDSAVYLCASSSERYEQYFGPGTRLTVT.

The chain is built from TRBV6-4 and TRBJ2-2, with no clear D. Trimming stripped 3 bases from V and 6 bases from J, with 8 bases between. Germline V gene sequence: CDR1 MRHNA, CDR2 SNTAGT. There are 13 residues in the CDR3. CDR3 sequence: CASSEFLSGELFF. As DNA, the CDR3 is TGTGCCAGCAGTGAATTCCTATCCGGGGAGCTGTTTTTT.

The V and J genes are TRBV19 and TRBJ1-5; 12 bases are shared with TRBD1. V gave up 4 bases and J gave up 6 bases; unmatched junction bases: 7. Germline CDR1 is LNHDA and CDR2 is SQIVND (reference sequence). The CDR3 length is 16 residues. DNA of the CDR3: TGTGCCAGTAGTACCGGGGACAGGGGGCTAGGTCAGCCCCAGCATTTT. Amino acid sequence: CASSTGDRGLGQPQHF.

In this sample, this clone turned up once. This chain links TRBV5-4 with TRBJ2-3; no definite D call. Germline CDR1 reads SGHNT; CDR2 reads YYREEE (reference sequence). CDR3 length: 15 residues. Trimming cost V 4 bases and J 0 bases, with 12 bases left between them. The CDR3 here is CASSPDPTSTDTQYF. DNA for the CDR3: TGTGCCAGCAGCCCTGACCCCACTAGCACAGATACGCAGTATTTT.

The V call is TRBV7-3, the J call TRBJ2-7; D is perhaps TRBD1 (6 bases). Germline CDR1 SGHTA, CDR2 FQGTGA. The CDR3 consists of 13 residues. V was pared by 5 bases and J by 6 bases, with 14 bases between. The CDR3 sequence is CASSATGGTEQYF. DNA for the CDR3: TGTGCCAGCAGCGCGACAGGTGGCACCGAGCAGTACTTC.